This T cell receptor (beta chain) was captured by sequencing in a study of blood T cells in healthy people across ages. Study-wide background: Per two T cells, about one barcoded beta molecule was captured through template switching. Broader study findings: Calculation of diversity from one million T cells yielded estimates considered to be underestimates.

As concerns this clonotype: What it binds is not known.

The use of a sample-barcoded 5' primer and a J-beta primer mix characterized a second PCR of about 7 to 12 cycles. CDR3-containing paired-end reads numbered at least 2.5 million in each sample. TCRdb fed the 5' RACE reads into MiXCR, producing one record per CDR3 protein. The table has over a million distinct CDR3 sequences, around 45% seen once; the top ten hold approximately 17%. J was trimmed by 1 base and V by 5 bases; bases with no gene match: 10. The CDR3 consists of 16 residues. Researchers collected around 11 milliliters of peripheral blood from every single donor. The genes are TRBV12-3 or TRBV12-4 and TRBJ1-1; 7 bases are a match to TRBD1. The TCR was taken from a woman aged 55-69 years in good health. The sample comprised blood. The CDR3 is CASSLHRDSKNTEAFF. DNA for the CDR3: TGTGCCAGCAGTCTACACCGGGACAGTAAGAACACTGAAGCTTTCTTT.